Listed below are T cell receptor beta chains from one sample, sequenced in a study of T-cell memory formation after mild COVID-19. TCRdb itself ran the 5' RACE reads through MiXCR, one entry per CDR3 protein. The data show 130,000 to 150,000 distinct CDR3 sequences, 15% to 20% seen once. Sample: PBMCs or a T cell subset sorted from them (not recorded which). These receptor sequences come from an adult woman who had mild COVID-19 (a few samples of this study predate the infection). Cell type and time point are not known. Each CDR3 is given without its conserved first and last residue.

TRBV15,TRBJ2-5,ATSRAGGRETQY
TRBV12-3/TRBV12-4,TRBJ2-7,ASSLQQGADEQY
TRBV20-1,TRBJ1-2,SARVEGRYYGYT
TRBV6-4,TRBJ2-3,ASTSLAGHTDTQY
TRBV20-1,TRBJ2-7,SAFTGGLSYEQY
TRBV14,TRBJ2-1,ASSQAAGIGEQF
TRBV5-1,TRBJ2-1,ASSLVPSGSNEQF
TRBV29-1,TRBJ2-7,SVEVGGYEQY
TRBV7-2,TRBJ2-6,ASSLVGGAHGANVLT
TRBV25-1,TRBJ2-7,ASRHSGTGGDEQY
TRBV7-6,TRBJ2-2,ASSLGTGVAGELF
TRBV29-1,TRBJ1-1,SVEEGERKAF
TRBV19,TRBJ1-1,ASSISIGAF
TRBV24-1,TRBJ2-2,AIGYGELF
TRBV20-1,TRBJ2-5,SAPSGGTQY